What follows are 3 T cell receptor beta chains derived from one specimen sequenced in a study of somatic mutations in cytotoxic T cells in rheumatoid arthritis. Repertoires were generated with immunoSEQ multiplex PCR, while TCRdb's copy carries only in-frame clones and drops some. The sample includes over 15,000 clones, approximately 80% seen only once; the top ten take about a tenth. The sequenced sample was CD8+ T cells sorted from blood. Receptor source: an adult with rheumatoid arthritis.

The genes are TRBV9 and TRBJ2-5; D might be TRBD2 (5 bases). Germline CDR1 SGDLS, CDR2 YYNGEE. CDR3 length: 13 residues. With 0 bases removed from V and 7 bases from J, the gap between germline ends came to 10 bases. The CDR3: CASSVVTSGTQYF. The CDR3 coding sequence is TGTGCCAGCAGCGTAGTAACCAGCGGGACCCAGTACTTC.

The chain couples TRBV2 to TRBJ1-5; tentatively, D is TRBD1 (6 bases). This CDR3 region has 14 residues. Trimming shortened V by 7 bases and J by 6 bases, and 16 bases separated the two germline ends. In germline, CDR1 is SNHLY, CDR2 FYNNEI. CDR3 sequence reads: CASTPGRGGQPQHF. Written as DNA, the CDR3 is TGTGCCAGCACCCCGGGCAGGGGTGGTCAGCCCCAGCATTTT.

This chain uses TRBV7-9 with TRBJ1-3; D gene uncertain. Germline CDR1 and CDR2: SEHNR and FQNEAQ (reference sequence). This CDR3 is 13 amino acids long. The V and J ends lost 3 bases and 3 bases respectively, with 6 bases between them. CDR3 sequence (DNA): TGTGCCAGCAGCTTTCCGGGTGGAAACACCATATATTTT. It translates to CASSFPGGNTIYF.